The 23 T cell receptor beta chains reported below all come from one sample, sequenced in a study of response to subunit inactivated influenza vaccine. TCRdb re-derived calls from the RT-PCR reads in MiXCR, one entry per CDR3 protein. The data contain more than 500,000 distinct CDR3 sequences, around 10% of them singletons. This sample was shared with a second study, whose subject was T cells expressing NK-cell markers. That publication notes: The TCR beta cDNA came from 5'RACE template switching with UMIs.

The sequencing used PBMCs from blood, collected on the day of vaccination. The receptors derive from a man aged 45-65 years who received an inactivated influenza vaccine.

V is TRBV12-3 or TRBV12-4 and J is TRBJ1-5; TRBD1 is a possible D gene (5 bases). Between the trimmed V and J ends, which lost 2 bases and 2 bases, there was a span of 10 bases. The CDR3 runs 15 residues. This chain's CDR3 is CASSLLGVGNQPQHF. CDR3 nucleotides: TGTGCCAGCAGTTTACTGGGGGTGGGCAATCAGCCCCAGCATTTT.

This chain uses TRBV10-3 with TRBJ2-1, with D possibly TRBD2 on 6 matching bases. Per germline, CDR1 ENHRY and CDR2 SYGVKD. Trimming shortened V by 3 bases and J by 13 bases, and 13 bases separated the two germline ends. The CDR3 is 12 residues long. CDR3 protein: CAISDSWREQFF. CDR3 sequence (DNA): TGTGCCATCAGTGATAGCTGGCGGGAACAGTTCTTC.

At least ten counts were recorded for this clonotype. The gene calls are TRBV20-1 and TRBJ1-1, with TRBD1 as a possible D gene (5 bases). Germline-derived CDR1 and CDR2 are DFQATT and SNEGSKA (reference sequence). The CDR3 extends over 11 amino acids. V was clipped by 6 bases and J by 5 bases, with 10 bases between them. The CDR3 loop reads CSAVRGTEAFF. The CDR3 DNA is TGCAGTGCCGTGCGGGGGACTGAAGCTTTCTTT.

This chain links TRBV5-1 with TRBJ1-1; D possibly corresponds to TRBD1 (6 bases). This CDR3 is built from 14 residues. V gave up 4 bases and J gave up 4 bases, with 14 bases separating them. Germline V gene sequence: CDR1 SGHRS, CDR2 YFSETQ. The CDR3 DNA follows: TGCGCCAGCAGCCAAAAACAGGGTAGCACTGAAGCTTTCTTT. As protein: CASSQKQGSTEAFF.

This clonotype was detected a few times. The genes are TRBV3-1 and TRBJ2-1; possible D gene TRBD2, 5 bases. V lost 0 bases, J lost 0 bases, and 12 bases lay in between. The germline gives CDR1 LGHDT, CDR2 YNNKEL (reference sequence). This CDR3 has 17 residues. In DNA, the CDR3 is TGTGCCAGCAGCCAAGATCGCGAGCGGAGCTCCTACAATGAGCAGTTCTTC. Translated, it gives CASSQDRERSSYNEQFF.

This clonotype was counted ten times or more. The chain combines TRBV28 with TRBJ1-1; D is unclear. Germline V gene data show CDR1 as MDHEN and CDR2 as SYDVKM. CDR3 size: 14 residues. V was shortened by 6 bases and J by 0 bases, with 11 bases between the two germline ends. Written as DNA, the CDR3 is TGTGCCAGCAGAATACTACACATGAACACTGAAGCTTTCTTT. This encodes CASRILHMNTEAFF.

The table lists this clonotype with many counts. The gene calls are TRBV6-5 and TRBJ2-7; the D is unclear. Trimming cost V 2 bases and J 0 bases, with 8 bases left between them. Germline V gives CDR1 MNHEY, CDR2 SVGAGI. The CDR3 is 14 amino acids. The CDR3 reads CASSYQESSYEQYF. In nucleotides, the CDR3 is TGTGCCAGCAGTTACCAAGAGAGCTCCTACGAGCAGTACTTC.

The sample holds a few counts of this clonotype. The chain links TRBV10-3 to TRBJ2-3; 7 bases match TRBD1. The CDR3 is 14 amino acids. V gave up 6 bases and J gave up 0 bases; unmatched junction bases: 3. Germline V gene data show CDR1 as ENHRY and CDR2 as SYGVKD. The CDR3 region is CAIRGTVSTDTQYF. The CDR3 DNA is TGTGCCATCAGGGGGACAGTTAGCACAGATACGCAGTATTTT.

This clonotype was seen many times. This sequence joins TRBV12-3 or TRBV12-4 and TRBJ2-3, with 9 positions matching TRBD2. Trimming took 5 bases from V and 4 from J; bases not matched to a gene: 4. The CDR3 has 14 amino acids. CDR3 bases: TGTGCCAGCAGTCAACTAGCGGGCGCAGATACGCAGTATTTT. Translation: CASSQLAGADTQYF.

This clonotype was counted between two and nine times. This chain joins TRBV4-2 and TRBJ1-2; tentatively, D is TRBD1 (5 bases). Between the trimmed V and J ends, which lost 1 base and 4 bases, there was a span of 16 bases. The CDR3 loop spans 16 amino acids. Germline CDR1 reads LGHNA; CDR2 reads YNFKEQ. CDR3 coding DNA: TGTGCCAGCAGCCAAGTTCGGAGCAGGGACTTCTATGGCTACACCTTC. Its protein is CASSQVRSRDFYGYTF.

This clonotype was counted many times. V gene TRBV5-1 combines with J gene TRBJ2-7; 7 bases line up with TRBD1. The V segment lost 0 bases and the J segment 2 bases; nucleotides outside the gene matches: 2. Germline CDR1 SGHRS, CDR2 YFSETQ. The CDR3 length is 14 residues. The CDR3 is CASSLGQGAYEQYF. DNA for the CDR3: TGCGCCAGCAGCTTGGGACAGGGTGCCTACGAGCAGTACTTC.

This clonotype was seen a handful of times. The gene calls are TRBV20-1 and TRBJ2-7, with D possibly TRBD1 on 6 matching bases. CDR1 and CDR2 from the germline V gene are DFQATT and SNEGSKA (reference sequence). The CDR3 is 14 amino acids. V was cut by 2 bases and J by 1 base, with 12 bases left in between. For the CDR3, the DNA is TGCAGTGCTAGAAACAGGGCCTCTTCCTACGAGCAGTACTTC. It specifies CSARNRASSYEQYF.

This chain's CDR3 is CSVVMGDIWNTEAFF. DNA for the CDR3: TGCAGCGTTGTAATGGGGGACATCTGGAACACTGAAGCTTTCTTT. The chain is built from TRBV29-1 and TRBJ1-1; tentative D call: TRBD1 (6 bases). Germline V gives CDR1 SQVTM, CDR2 ANQGSEA. This CDR3 is 15 amino acids long. V gave up 4 bases and J gave up 1 base, with 16 bases separating them.

The chain joins TRBV5-1 to TRBJ2-2, with D hard to call. V was cut by 4 bases and J by 6 bases, with 16 bases left in between. This CDR3 is built from 15 residues. The germline V gene has CDR1 SGHRS and CDR2 YFSETQ. CDR3 bases: TGCGCCAGCAGCCCGAAGAAGTATATAGCCGGGGAGCTGTTTTTT. Protein: CASSPKKYIAGELFF.

The genes are TRBV5-1 and TRBJ1-5; D unclear. V lost 4 bases, J lost 6 bases, and 14 bases lay in between. From germline, CDR1 is SGHRS and CDR2 YFSETQ. CDR3 size: 14 residues. CDR3 in amino acids: CASSPNEMGQPQHF. CDR3 nucleotides: TGCGCCAGCAGCCCAAATGAGATGGGTCAGCCCCAGCATTTT.

Ten or more counts support this clonotype. The chain links TRBV29-1 to TRBJ2-7; a possible D gene is TRBD2 (6 bases). V lost 2 bases to trimming and J lost 4 bases, with 15 bases between them. The germline V gene has CDR1 SQVTM and CDR2 ANQGSEA. This CDR3 is built from 14 residues. The CDR3 nucleotides are TGCAGCGTTGAATGGGCCGACGGGGGTTACGAGCAGTACTTC. This translates into CSVEWADGGYEQYF.

In this sample, this clonotype turned up a few times. The V call is TRBV29-1, the J call TRBJ2-2; D not resolved. Germline CDR1 and CDR2: SQVTM and ANQGSEA. The CDR3 spans 14 residues. Trimming took 0 bases from V and 4 from J, leaving 9 bases between them. CDR3 sequence reads: CSVEETRTTGELFF. CDR3 DNA: TGCAGCGTTGAAGAAACCAGGACCACCGGGGAGCTGTTTTTT.

In its sample, this clonotype was seen many times. The V call is TRBV29-1, the J call TRBJ2-1; D remains unclear. The V end lost 4 bases, the J end lost 5 bases, and 21 bases lay between the germline ends. The V gene's germline CDR1 is SQVTM and CDR2 ANQGSEA. The CDR3 runs to 16 residues. CDR3 loop: CSVGFRAQRRDNEQFF. CDR3 coding DNA: TGCAGCGTTGGATTCCGTGCGCAGAGAAGGGACAATGAGCAGTTCTTC.

This clonotype has at least ten counts. The rearrangement links TRBV11-2 to TRBJ2-7; possibly TRBD1 for D (5 bases). Germline assignment: CDR1 SGHAT and CDR2 FQNNGV. V gave up 0 bases and J gave up 3 bases, with 6 bases separating them. CDR3 size: 13 residues. In DNA form, the CDR3 reads TGTGCCAGCAGCTTAGATGACAGCTACGAGCAGTACTTC. Its protein product is CASSLDDSYEQYF.

Many counts were recorded for this clonotype. V gene TRBV14 combines with J gene TRBJ2-5; D ambiguous. Germline CDR1 reads SGHDN; CDR2 reads FVKESK. The germline V and J ends were trimmed by 4 bases and 1 base, with 7 bases remaining between them. This CDR3 contains 13 residues. The CDR3 bases are TGTGCCAGCAGCCGAGACCTCCAAGAGACCCAGTACTTC. It translates to CASSRDLQETQYF.

The chain has TRBV18 and TRBJ2-7; D unresolved. CDR1 KGHSH and CDR2 LQKENI come from the germline V gene. The CDR3 extends over 14 amino acids. V shed 2 bases and J shed 4 bases, with 12 bases lying between them. The CDR3 spells CASSPGLPAYEQYF. Written as DNA, the CDR3 is TGTGCCAGCTCACCAGGCCTTCCGGCGTACGAGCAGTACTTC. The full variable domain, with the rest looked up from reference TRBV18 and TRBJ2-7, is NAGVMQNPRHLVRRRGQEARLRCSPMKGHSHVYWYRQLPEEGLKFMVYLQKENIIDESGMPKERFSAEFPKEGPSILRIQQVVRGDSAAYFCASSPGLPAYEQYFGPGTRLTVT.

This clonotype was found a few times. The chain carries TRBV12-3 or TRBV12-4 and TRBJ2-1; 10 positions agree with TRBD1. V lost 1 base, J lost 9 bases, and 9 bases stayed unmatched. This CDR3 is built from 16 residues. CDR3 residues: CASSLDDRGLYSEQFF. The DNA of the CDR3 is TGTGCCAGCAGTTTAGACGACAGGGGGCTGTATAGTGAGCAGTTCTTC.

This clonotype was observed a few times. The rearrangement links TRBV6-2 or TRBV6-3 to TRBJ2-4; D is unclear. This CDR3 has 14 residues. Germline CDR1 MNHEY, CDR2 SVGEGT. Trimming pared 0 bases from V and 5 bases from J, leaving 8 bases between. In DNA form, the CDR3 reads TGTGCCAGCAGTTACTCAGAGGTTCAAAACATTCAGTACTTC. As protein: CASSYSEVQNIQYF.